These 17 T cell receptor beta chains were sequenced from one sample in a study of T cell changes during pregnancy in multiple sclerosis. Some clones are missing from TCRdb's copy, which holds only in-frame ones; the method was immunoSEQ multiplex PCR. The sample has 98,000 or so clones; 85% to 95% are singletons. Here the sequenced sample was peripheral blood, taken after pregnancy. These receptors all come from a female donor with multiple sclerosis, enrolled in a pregnancy study.

In its sample, this clone was seen once. The chain uses TRBV29-1 and TRBJ2-7; the D gene is possibly TRBD1 (6 bases). CDR1 is SQVTM, CDR2 ANQGSEA, per germline. V was shortened by 1 base and J by 3 bases, with 13 bases between the two germline ends. The CDR3 loop spans 14 amino acids. The CDR3 sequence is CSVEVPGQSYEQYF. CDR3 in DNA: TGCAGCGTTGAAGTTCCCGGACAGAGCTACGAGCAGTACTTC.

The V gene is TRBV7-9, the J gene TRBJ2-1; 10 bases are shared with TRBD2. The CDR3 length is 16 residues. Per the germline V gene, CDR1 is SEHNR and CDR2 is FQNEAQ (reference sequence). Germline trimming cut 0 bases from V and 8 bases from J; bases unmatched to any gene: 7. The CDR3 reads CASSLAATSGTDEQFF. Here the CDR3 DNA reads TGTGCCAGCAGCTTAGCGGCAACTAGCGGGACCGATGAGCAGTTCTTC.

V is TRBV9 and J is TRBJ2-7, with 7 bases matching TRBD2. The CDR3 spans 13 residues. Trimming at V came to 0 bases and at J to 7 bases, leaving 4 bases not matched to a gene. In germline, CDR1 is SGDLS, CDR2 YYNGEE. CDR3 DNA sequence: TGTGCCAGCAGCGTAGACAGCGGGAAAGAGCAGTACTTC. It encodes CASSVDSGKEQYF.

The CDR3 DNA reads TGTGCCACCGTAGCGGGAAGGAGTAACGAGCAGTACTTC. Protein: CATVAGRSNEQYF. The chain recombines TRBV2 with TRBJ2-7; TRBD2 aligns across 8 bases. Germline-derived CDR1 and CDR2 are SNHLY and FYNNEI. V shed 10 bases and J 5 bases; nucleotides not matched to a gene: 10. This CDR3 is built from 13 residues.

The chain carries TRBV19 and TRBJ2-7; D is possibly TRBD2 (6 bases). Germline CDR1 reads LNHDA; CDR2 reads SQIVND (reference sequence). This CDR3 is built from 14 residues. The V and J ends lost 3 bases and 2 bases respectively, with 11 bases between them. The CDR3 region has the DNA TGTGCCAGTAGTATGGGACTCGGGGCCTACGAGCAGTACTTC. It specifies CASSMGLGAYEQYF.

The rearrangement uses TRBV7-9 and TRBJ2-1, with 14 nucleotides matching TRBD2. The CDR3 runs 17 residues. Trimming cost V 5 bases and J 6 bases; bases outside gene matches: 9. CDR1 and CDR2 (germline): SEHNR, FQNEAQ (reference sequence). Here the CDR3 reads CASSPKTSGRAGNEQFF. In DNA form, the CDR3 reads TGTGCCAGCAGCCCAAAGACTAGCGGGAGGGCCGGCAATGAGCAGTTCTTC.

This clone was detected only a few times. The rearrangement uses TRBV20-1 and TRBJ1-2, with D unresolved. With 6 bases removed from V and 8 bases from J, the gap between germline ends came to 7 bases. Germline CDR1 DFQATT, CDR2 SNEGSKA (reference sequence). CDR3 length: 9 residues. CDR3 protein: CSAGEGYTF. The CDR3 nucleotides are TGCAGTGCCGGGGAAGGCTACACCTTC.

This clone was observed once. The chain carries TRBV27 and TRBJ2-1, with 11 bases aligning to TRBD1. The J segment lost 6 bases and the V segment lost 5 bases, leaving 0 bases of the junction unmatched. CDR3 length: 13 residues. Germline V CDR1 and CDR2: MNHEY, SMNVEV (reference sequence). The CDR3 loop is CASSGTGGNEQFF. The DNA of the CDR3 is TGTGCCAGCAGTGGGACAGGGGGCAATGAGCAGTTCTTC.

V is TRBV5-6 and J is TRBJ2-1, with TRBD2 as a possible D gene (6 bases). The CDR3 is made up of 16 amino acids. Germline-derived CDR1 and CDR2 are SGHDT and YYEEEE. The ends were cut back, 2 bases at V and 8 bases at J, with 20 bases in the middle. CDR3: CASSFGGTSRGYEQFF. CDR3 coding DNA: TGTGCCAGCAGCTTTGGAGGGACCTCTCGGGGATATGAGCAGTTCTTC.

The chain links TRBV5-1 to TRBJ2-3; 9 bases match TRBD1. The CDR3 extends over 15 amino acids. After removal of 2 bases from V and 2 bases from J, the junction contained 3 bases not matched to a gene. The germline V gene encodes CDR1 SGHRS and CDR2 YFSETQ. The CDR3 protein is CASSLDRGVTDTQYF. CDR3 nucleotide sequence: TGCGCCAGCAGCTTAGACAGGGGGGTCACAGATACGCAGTATTTT.

The chain combines TRBV9 with TRBJ2-5, with 8 positions matching TRBD2. The germline gives CDR1 SGDLS, CDR2 YYNGEE. CDR3 length: 17 amino acids. Losses at the gene ends were 0 bases for V and 5 bases for J; bases not matched to a gene: 12. The CDR3 DNA reads as TGTGCCAGCAGCGTAGACCCCCCGGGAGGGGCTCAGGAGACCCAGTACTTC. Encoded protein: CASSVDPPGGAQETQYF.

This chain uses TRBV5-1 with TRBJ2-5; D might be TRBD1 (5 bases). Germline V gene sequence: CDR1 SGHRS, CDR2 YFSETQ. The CDR3 runs 13 residues. V shed 2 bases and J shed 5 bases, with 10 bases lying between them. CDR3 DNA: TGCGCCAGCAGCTTAGGACACGCGGAGACCCAGTACTTC. This codes for CASSLGHAETQYF.

This chain connects TRBV28 to TRBJ2-5; 10 bases are shared with TRBD1. J lost 6 bases, V lost 3 bases, and 7 bases had no gene match. CDR3 length equals 15 residues. Germline V gives CDR1 MDHEN, CDR2 SYDVKM. The CDR3 region is CASSFTGQGIKTQYF. The CDR3, as DNA: TGTGCCAGCAGTTTCACGGGACAGGGGATCAAGACCCAGTACTTC.

DNA of the CDR3: TGTGCAAGTCGCCCTAAGAGGGTCAGGCAGGCTAGCAATCAGCCCCAGCATTTT. Protein: CASRPKRVRQASNQPQHF. The rearrangement joins TRBV12-2 to TRBJ1-5. TRBV12-2 is a recognized pseudogene. The CDR3 is made up of 18 amino acids.

This chain links TRBV5-1 with TRBJ1-1; D uncertain. CDR1 is SGHRS, CDR2 YFSETQ, per germline. This CDR3 is built from 13 residues. V lost 0 bases and J 3 bases, leaving 6 bases between the germline ends. CDR3 DNA sequence: TGCGCCAGCAGCTTGGCCCCGGACACTGAAGCTTTCTTT. Translated, it gives CASSLAPDTEAFF. Full variable domain (missing parts from reference TRBV5-1 and TRBJ1-1): KAGVTQTPRYLIKTRGQQVTLSCSPISGHRSVSWYQQTPGQGLQFLFEYFSETQRNKGNFPGRFSGRQFSNSRSEMNVSTLELGDSALYLCASSLAPDTEAFFGQGTRLTVV.

The V gene is TRBV6-1, the J gene TRBJ1-4; 11 nucleotides align to TRBD1. The V segment lost 4 bases and the J segment 10 bases; nucleotides outside the gene matches: 8. In germline, CDR1 is MNHNS, CDR2 SASEGT. This CDR3 contains 15 residues. This CDR3 reads CASSGGDRGLGKLFF. The CDR3 nucleotides are TGTGCCAGCAGTGGGGGGGACAGGGGGTTGGGAAAACTGTTTTTT.

The rearrangement links TRBV5-1 to TRBJ1-3; D uncertain. With 1 base removed from V and 6 bases from J, the gap between germline ends came to 17 bases. The CDR3 has 16 residues. CDR1 is SGHRS, CDR2 YFSETQ, per germline. The DNA for the CDR3 is TGCGCCAGCAGCTTGAGTCCGTCCGGGGTCGAAAACACCATATATTTT. Encoded protein: CASSLSPSGVENTIYF.